These T cell receptor beta chains were read from a single sample in a study of regulatory T cells in long-lasting Graves disease. A single record per CDR3 protein comes from TCRdb applying MiXCR to the multiplex PCR reads. In the table there are approximately 400,000 distinct CDR3 sequences, about 11% of which are singletons. Another study also made use of these data, one on T cells in Graves' hyperthyroidism and ophthalmopathy.

The input for sequencing was peripheral blood mononuclear cells (PBMCs), taken at new diagnosis, from a patient treated with antithyroid drugs. These receptors all come from a young woman with Graves disease. Both conserved end residues are part of each CDR3. D genes are given only for firm matches. Clone size is stated in some rows and not others, as once, few, many or a class when expanded.

>.|TRBV6-1|TRBJ2-3|.
TGTGCCAGCAGGGGCCCCTCGTCAGATACGCAGTATTTT
CASRGPSSDTQYF
>.|TRBV20-1|TRBJ2-3|many
TGCAGTTCACCCTTACTACGGGGCACAGATACGCAGTATTTT
CSSPLLRGTDTQYF
>.|TRBV11-2|TRBJ2-5|many
TGTGCCAGCAGCTCTAGGCTAGGATCAGAGACCCAGTACTTC
CASSSRLGSETQYF
>.|TRBV28|TRBJ2-1|.
TGTGCCAGCAGTTTCTACGGCGGTTCCTCCTACAATGAGCAGTTCTTC
CASSFYGGSSYNEQFF
>.|TRBV7-2|TRBJ2-6|many
TGTGCCAGCAGCTTAGGACGGGGACTTCTCAACGTCCTGACTTTC
CASSLGRGLLNVLTF
>.|TRBV6-1|TRBJ2-7|many
TGTGCCAGCAGTAACCGGGCCCCGGTGTACTACGAGCAGTACTTC
CASSNRAPVYYEQYF
>.|TRBV2|TRBJ2-7|many
TGTGCCAGCAGTACCCGAGTCGAGCAGTACTTC
CASSTRVEQYF
>TRBD2|TRBV12-3/TRBV12-4|TRBJ2-5|many
TGTGCCAGCAGTTTGGGCTTGGGAGGGGAGACCCAGTACTTC
CASSLGLGGETQYF
>TRBD2|TRBV29-1|TRBJ2-2|.
TGCAGCGCCCTCGGGGGGGTCACCGGGGAGCTGTTTTTT
CSALGGVTGELFF
>.|TRBV7-9|TRBJ2-3|many
TGTGCCAGCAGCCCCCCAGGGGCGAGTACAGATACGCAGTATTTT
CASSPPGASTDTQYF
>TRBD2|TRBV6-2/TRBV6-3|TRBJ2-1|many
TGTGCCAGCCGAGGGACTAGCGGGAGGTCCTACAATGAGCAGTTCTTC
CASRGTSGRSYNEQFF
>.|TRBV12-3/TRBV12-4|TRBJ2-5|many
TGTGCCAGCAGCCGCCTTGAGGCAGGAGAGACCCAGTACTTC
CASSRLEAGETQYF
>.|TRBV18|TRBJ1-2|many
TGTGCCAGCTTAGAGACGACCACTAACTATGGCTACACCTTC
CASLETTTNYGYTF
>TRBD2|TRBV10-3|TRBJ2-7|.
TGTGCCGTCAGCCGGACTAGCGGGAGTATATACGAGCAGTACTTC
CAVSRTSGSIYEQYF
>.|TRBV15|TRBJ2-1|.
TGTGCCACCAGCACGGCGGCTGAATCCTACAATGAGCAGTTCTTC
CATSTAAESYNEQFF
>TRBD2|TRBV4-1|TRBJ2-5|few
TGCGCCAGCAGCCAACTCACTAGCGGGGGGGCGGGGACCCAGTACTTC
CASSQLTSGGAGTQYF
>.|TRBV28|TRBJ2-4|many
TGTGCCAGCAGCCCCTCCCTAGCCAAAAACATTCAGTACTTC
CASSPSLAKNIQYF
>.|TRBV20-1|TRBJ2-3|many
TGCAGTGCTAGTCGGGAGAGCACAGATACGCAGTATTTT
CSASRESTDTQYF
>TRBD1|TRBV9|TRBJ2-7|.
TGTGCCAGCAGCGTTCGAGGGGGACAGGGTGGAGTATTGGACGAGCAGTACTTC
CASSVRGGQGGVLDEQYF
>.|TRBV15|TRBJ2-5|many
TGTGCCACCAGCAGACAACAAGAGACCCAGTACTTC
CATSRQQETQYF
>.|TRBV19|TRBJ2-1|.
TGTGCCAGTAGTATACTTAGCTCTAGTTCTTCCTACAATGAGCAGTTCTTC
CASSILSSSSSYNEQFF
>.|TRBV29-1|TRBJ1-2|many
TGCAGCGTTGAAGATCGGAAAGTTTATGGCTACACCTTC
CSVEDRKVYGYTF
>TRBD2|TRBV28|TRBJ2-2|few
TGTGCCAGCAGTTTAGGGTCGGCTAGCGGGAAGGGGGAGCTGTTTTTT
CASSLGSASGKGELFF
>TRBD2|TRBV27|TRBJ2-7|many
TGTGCCAGCAGTCCACGGTCCAGAATACGACTAGCGGTGAGCTCCTACGAGCAGTACTTC
CASSPRSRIRLAVSSYEQYF